This T cell receptor beta chain was documented in a study of T-cell reconstitution after alpha-beta-depleted transplantation in children. Study-wide results and caveats: T-cell counts and diversity at one year following transplant were attributed mainly to newly produced T cells.

Unique molecular identifiers were built into the TCRbeta library. TCRdb analysed the PCR reads with MiXCR anew, one entry per CDR3 protein. Here the sample spans some 310,000 distinct CDR3 sequences, 23% being singletons. CDR3 length: 13 amino acids. V gave up 4 bases and J gave up 5 bases, with 9 bases separating them. Germline loops: CDR1 MNHEY, CDR2 SVGAGI. To note about this clonotype: Its cognate antigen is unknown.

The origin of this receptor is a male patient aged 10-17 years who had a stem cell transplant for acute lymphoblastic leukemia, so the T cells may come from the graft donor. The chain links TRBV6-5 to TRBJ2-1; the D gene is possibly TRBD2 (6 bases). The sequencing here drew on PBMCs, mostly from graft donor cells, taken 180 days after TCRalphabeta/CD19-depleted stem cell transplant. CDR3 amino acids: CASSSWGDNEQFF. CDR3 DNA: TGTGCCAGCAGTTCGTGGGGGGACAATGAGCAGTTCTTC.